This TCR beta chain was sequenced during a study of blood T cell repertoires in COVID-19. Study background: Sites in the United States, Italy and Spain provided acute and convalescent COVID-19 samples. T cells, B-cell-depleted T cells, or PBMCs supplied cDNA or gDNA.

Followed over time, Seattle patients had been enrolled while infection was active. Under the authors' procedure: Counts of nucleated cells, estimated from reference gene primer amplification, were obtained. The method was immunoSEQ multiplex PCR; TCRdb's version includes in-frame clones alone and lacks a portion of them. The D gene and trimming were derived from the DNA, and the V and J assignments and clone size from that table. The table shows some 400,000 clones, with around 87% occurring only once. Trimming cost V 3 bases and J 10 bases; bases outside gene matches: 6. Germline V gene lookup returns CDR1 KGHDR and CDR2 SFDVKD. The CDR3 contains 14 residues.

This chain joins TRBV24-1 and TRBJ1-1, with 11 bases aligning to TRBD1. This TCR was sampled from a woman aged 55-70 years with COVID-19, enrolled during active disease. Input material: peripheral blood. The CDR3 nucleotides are TGTGCCACCAGTGATAAGGACAGGGGGCTAGTAGCTTTCTTT. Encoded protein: CATSDKDRGLVAFF.